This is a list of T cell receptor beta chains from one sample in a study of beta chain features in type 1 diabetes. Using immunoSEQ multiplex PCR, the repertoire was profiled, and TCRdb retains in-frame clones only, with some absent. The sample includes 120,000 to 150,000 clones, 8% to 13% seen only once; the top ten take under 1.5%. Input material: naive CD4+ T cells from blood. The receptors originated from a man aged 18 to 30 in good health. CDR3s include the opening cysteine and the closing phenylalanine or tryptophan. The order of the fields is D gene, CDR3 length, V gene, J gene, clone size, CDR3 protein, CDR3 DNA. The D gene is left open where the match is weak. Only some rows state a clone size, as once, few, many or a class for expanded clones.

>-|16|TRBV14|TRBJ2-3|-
CASSLRLSGGTDTQYF
TGTGCCAGCAGCCTCAGACTTTCGGGGGGCACAGATACGCAGTATTTT
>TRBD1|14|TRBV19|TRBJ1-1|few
CASRLGGLNTEAFF
TGTGCCAGTAGACTAGGGGGCTTGAACACTGAAGCTTTCTTT
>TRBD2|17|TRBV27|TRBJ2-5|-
CASSLSRTSGTLETQYF
TGTGCCAGCAGTTTATCAAGGACTAGCGGGACATTAGAGACCCAGTACTTC
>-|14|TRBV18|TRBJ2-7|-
CASSPTRRVDEQYF
TGTGCCAGCTCACCGACTAGAAGAGTCGACGAGCAGTACTTC
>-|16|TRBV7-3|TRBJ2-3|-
CASSLRQGGGTDTQYF
TGTGCCAGCAGCTTAAGGCAGGGCGGGGGCACAGATACGCAGTATTTT
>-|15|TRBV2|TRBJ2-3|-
CASPSTPASTDTQYF
TGTGCCAGCCCGTCGACTCCGGCTAGCACAGATACGCAGTATTTT
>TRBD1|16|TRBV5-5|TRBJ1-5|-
CASSLRPGQYNQPQHF
TGTGCCAGCAGCTTGAGGCCGGGACAGTACAATCAGCCCCAGCATTTT
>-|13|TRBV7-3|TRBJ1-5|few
CASSPGINQPQHF
TGTGCCAGCAGCCCAGGGATAAATCAGCCCCAGCATTTT
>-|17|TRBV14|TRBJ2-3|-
CASSHGRTFSATDTQYF
TGTGCCAGCAGCCACGGACGGACTTTTTCGGCCACAGATACGCAGTATTTT
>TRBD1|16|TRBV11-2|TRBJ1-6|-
CASSSKQGWYNSPLHF
TGTGCCAGCAGCTCCAAACAGGGGTGGTATAATTCACCCCTCCACTTT
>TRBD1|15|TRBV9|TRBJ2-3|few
CASSARTGGTDTQYF
TGTGCCAGCAGCGCACGGACAGGGGGCACAGATACGCAGTATTTT
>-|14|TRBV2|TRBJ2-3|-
CASSVTRHTDTQYF
TGTGCCAGCAGTGTGACAAGACACACAGATACGCAGTATTTT
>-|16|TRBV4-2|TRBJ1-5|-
CASSQVARANDQPQHF
TGTGCCAGCAGCCAAGTTGCCAGGGCTAACGATCAGCCCCAGCATTTT
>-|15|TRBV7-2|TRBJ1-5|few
CASSFTTNSNQPQHF
TGTGCCAGCAGCTTTACAACGAATAGCAATCAGCCCCAGCATTTT
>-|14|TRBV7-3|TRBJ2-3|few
CASSSSRVADTQYF
TGTGCCAGCAGCTCCTCGAGGGTCGCAGATACGCAGTATTTT
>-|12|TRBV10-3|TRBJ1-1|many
CAITGVGTEAFF
TGTGCCATCACAGGGGTGGGCACTGAAGCTTTCTTT
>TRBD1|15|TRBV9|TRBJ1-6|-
CASSGPGTGDSPLHF
TGTGCCAGCAGCGGACCCGGGACAGGTGATTCACCCCTCCACTTT
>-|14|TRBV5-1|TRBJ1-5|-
CASTRREGGQPQHF
TGCGCCAGCACCCGGAGGGAGGGAGGCCAGCCCCAGCATTTT
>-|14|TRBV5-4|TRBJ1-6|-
CASSVQGRNSPLHF
TGTGCCAGCAGCGTACAGGGTAGAAATTCACCCCTCCACTTT
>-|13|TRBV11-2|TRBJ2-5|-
CASSAGNQETQYF
TGTGCCAGCAGCGCCGGGAACCAAGAGACCCAGTACTTC
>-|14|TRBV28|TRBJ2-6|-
CASKGDSGANVLTF
TGTGCCAGCAAGGGAGACTCTGGGGCCAACGTCCTGACTTTC
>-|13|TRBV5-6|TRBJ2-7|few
CASSLVASYEQYF
TGTGCCAGCAGCTTGGTGGCCTCCTACGAGCAGTACTTC
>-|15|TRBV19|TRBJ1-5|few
CASSTLDRNNQPQHF
TGTGCCAGTAGTACCCTTGACAGGAACAATCAGCCCCAGCATTTT
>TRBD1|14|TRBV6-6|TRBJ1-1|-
CASSGDRGGTEAFF
TGTGCCAGCAGTGGGGACAGGGGTGGCACTGAAGCTTTCTTT
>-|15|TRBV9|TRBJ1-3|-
CASSVVAGTGNTIYF
TGTGCCAGCAGCGTAGTGGCAGGGACTGGAAACACCATATATTTT
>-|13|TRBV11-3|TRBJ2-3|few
CASSIQGTDTQYF
TGTGCCAGCAGCATTCAGGGTACAGATACGCAGTATTTT
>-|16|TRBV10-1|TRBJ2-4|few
CASSESTALAKNIQYF
TGCGCCAGCAGTGAGTCTACAGCACTAGCCAAAAACATTCAGTACTTC
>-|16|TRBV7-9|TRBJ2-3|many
CASSPRGQASTDTQYF
TGTGCCAGCAGTCCTCGAGGGCAGGCAAGCACAGATACGCAGTATTTT
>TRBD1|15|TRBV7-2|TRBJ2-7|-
CASSRDRVSSYEQYF
TGTGCCAGCAGCCGGGACAGGGTCAGCTCCTACGAGCAGTACTTC
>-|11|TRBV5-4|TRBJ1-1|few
CASSLEREAFF
TGTGCCAGCAGCCTAGAGCGTGAAGCTTTCTTT
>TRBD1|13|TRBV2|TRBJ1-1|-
CASAGQMNTEAFF
TGTGCCAGCGCGGGACAGATGAACACTGAAGCTTTCTTT
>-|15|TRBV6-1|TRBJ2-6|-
CASSSLGSGANVLTF
TGTGCCAGCAGTTCTCTCGGCTCTGGGGCCAACGTCCTGACTTTC
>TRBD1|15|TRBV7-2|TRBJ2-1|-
CASSSVGTGGNEQFF
TGTGCCAGCAGCTCGGTGGGGACAGGGGGCAATGAGCAGTTCTTC
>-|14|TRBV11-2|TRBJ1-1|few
CASSPRRGSTEAFF
TGTGCCAGCAGCCCTAGACGGGGTTCCACTGAAGCTTTCTTT
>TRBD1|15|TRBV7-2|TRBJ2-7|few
CASSLDRGVPYEQYF
TGTGCCAGCAGCTTAGACAGGGGTGTCCCCTACGAGCAGTACTTC
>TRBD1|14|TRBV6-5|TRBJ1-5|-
CASSRDRGIQPQHF
TGTGCCAGCAGCCGGGACAGGGGGATTCAGCCCCAGCATTTT
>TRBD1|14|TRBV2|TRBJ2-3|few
CASSQQGRTDTQYF
TGTGCCAGCAGCCAACAGGGGCGCACAGATACGCAGTATTTT
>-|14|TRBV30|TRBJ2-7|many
CAWSVSSHSYEQYF
TGTGCCTGGAGTGTATCGAGTCATTCCTACGAGCAGTACTTC
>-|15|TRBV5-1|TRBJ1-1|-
CASSLVPGGGTEAFF
TGCGCCAGCAGCTTGGTACCGGGGGGGGGCACTGAAGCTTTCTTT
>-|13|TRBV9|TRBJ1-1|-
CASSVQTRSEAFF
TGTGCCAGCAGCGTCCAGACGAGGAGTGAAGCTTTCTTT
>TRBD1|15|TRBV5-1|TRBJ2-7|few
CASSFTDGTVYEQYF
TGCGCCAGCAGCTTTACCGACGGGACAGTGTACGAGCAGTACTTC
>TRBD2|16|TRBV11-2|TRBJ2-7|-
CASSSGLAGGLDEQYF
TGTGCCAGCAGCTCCGGACTAGCGGGGGGACTCGACGAGCAGTACTTC
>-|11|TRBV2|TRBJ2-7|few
CASRASYEQYF
TGTGCCAGCAGAGCCTCCTACGAGCAGTACTTC
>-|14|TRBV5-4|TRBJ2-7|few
CASSRSDGSYEQYF
TGTGCCAGCAGTCGTAGCGACGGCTCCTACGAGCAGTACTTC
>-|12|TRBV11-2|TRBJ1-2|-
CASSPGFSGYTF
TGTGCCAGCAGCCCAGGGTTCAGCGGCTACACCTTC
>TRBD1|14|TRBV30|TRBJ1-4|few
CAWRPGQGNEKLFF
TGTGCCTGGAGGCCGGGACAGGGAAATGAAAAACTGTTTTTT
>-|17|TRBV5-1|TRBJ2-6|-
CASSLREIISGANVLTF
TGCGCCAGCAGCTTGCGAGAAATAATCTCTGGGGCCAACGTCCTGACTTTC
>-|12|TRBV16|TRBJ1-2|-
CASSQSYRSYTF
TGTGCCAGCAGCCAATCGTACAGAAGCTACACCTTC
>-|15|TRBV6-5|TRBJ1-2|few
CASRAGGEAGDGYTF
TGTGCCAGCAGAGCCGGGGGTGAGGCGGGGGATGGCTACACCTTC
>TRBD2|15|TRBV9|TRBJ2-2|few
CASSVVGGRAGELFF
TGTGCCAGCAGCGTAGTCGGAGGGAGGGCCGGGGAGCTGTTTTTT
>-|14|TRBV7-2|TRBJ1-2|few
CASSRGGLVYGYTF
TGTGCCAGCAGCAGGGGGGGTCTAGTCTATGGCTACACCTTC
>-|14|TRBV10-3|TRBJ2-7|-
CAISETSFSYEQYF
TGTGCCATCAGTGAGACATCCTTCTCCTACGAGCAGTACTTC
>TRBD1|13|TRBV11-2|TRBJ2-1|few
CASSFTGGNEQFF
TGTGCCAGCAGCTTTACAGGGGGAAATGAGCAGTTCTTC
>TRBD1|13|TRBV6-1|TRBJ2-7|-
CASSEAGQGFEYF
TGTGCCAGCAGCGAAGCCGGACAGGGCTTTGAGTACTTC